The 12 T cell receptor beta chains below were found in one sample sequenced in a study of post-analysis software for immune sequencing data. Points from the study as a whole: Patients used about 5 TRBV segments, including TRBV5-6, TRBV5-1 and TRBV20-1, more often than controls.

Unique molecular identifiers were built into the TCR beta cDNA libraries. TCRdb used MiXCR to reprocess the PCR reads, holding one entry per CDR3 protein. In the table there are roughly 540,000 distinct CDR3 sequences, 30% to 40% of which are singletons. These receptors' targets are unknown. Sequences were obtained from blood. Every receptor here comes from a girl under 18 with multiple sclerosis.

This clonotype was seen a handful of times. J is TRBJ2-1 and V is TRBV13, with D maybe TRBD2 (6 bases). The V gene lost 5 bases and the J gene lost 9 bases, with 14 bases spanning the gap. This CDR3 has 13 residues. Germline-derived CDR1 and CDR2 are PRHDT and FYEKMQ (reference sequence). The CDR3 nucleotides are TGTGCCAGCAGCACCCCTAGCGAGGGTGAGCAGTTCTTC. Its protein is CASSTPSEGEQFF.

This chain links TRBV20-1 with TRBJ2-1, with 8 bases lining up with TRBD1. The CDR3 is made up of 13 amino acids. V was pared by 4 bases and J by 7 bases, with 6 bases of the junction left unmatched. Germline V gives CDR1 DFQATT, CDR2 SNEGSKA (reference sequence). In DNA form, the CDR3 reads TGCAGTGCTAACGGACAGGGTGGGAATGAGCAGTTCTTC. Protein sequence: CSANGQGGNEQFF.

The V gene is TRBV20-1, the J gene TRBJ2-5; TRBD1 is a possible D gene (5 bases). In germline, CDR1 is DFQATT, CDR2 SNEGSKA (reference sequence). Deletions cut 3 bases from V and 4 bases from J, with 21 bases between. The CDR3 consists of 16 residues. The chain's CDR3 is CSASRAGWGQGETQYF. The DNA of the CDR3 is TGCAGTGCTAGCAGGGCAGGGTGGGGCCAGGGAGAGACCCAGTACTTC.

The CDR3 sequence: CASSFTSGGHNEQFF. Written as DNA, the CDR3 is TGCGCCAGCAGCTTTACTAGCGGGGGACACAATGAGCAGTTCTTC. This rearrangement joins TRBV5-1 to TRBJ2-1, with 11 bases matching TRBD2. This CDR3 has 15 residues. Per germline, CDR1 SGHRS and CDR2 YFSETQ. The V segment lost 2 bases and the J segment 5 bases; nucleotides outside the gene matches: 3.

The rearrangement joins TRBV13 to TRBJ1-2, with D tentatively TRBD1 (5 bases). V gave up 0 bases and J gave up 8 bases, with 16 bases separating them. This CDR3 spans 15 amino acids. Germline-derived CDR1 and CDR2 are PRHDT and FYEKMQ (reference sequence). This chain's CDR3 is CASSLGLGELGGYTF. The CDR3 DNA is TGTGCCAGCAGCTTAGGATTGGGGGAACTTGGAGGCTACACCTTC.

This clonotype has a handful of counts. The V gene is TRBV6-5, the J gene TRBJ1-2; perhaps TRBD1 as D (6 bases). With 6 bases removed from V and 4 bases from J, the gap between germline ends came to 15 bases. The length of the CDR3 is 14 residues. CDR1 is MNHEY and CDR2 is SVGAGI in the germline V gene. Written as DNA, the CDR3 is TGTGCCAGCAGCCCCCTCGGACAGCTCTATGGCTACACCTTC. Translated: CASSPLGQLYGYTF.

The rearrangement links TRBV9 to TRBJ1-2, with D tentatively TRBD1 (5 bases). The CDR3 loop spans 15 amino acids. The germline V and J ends were trimmed by 1 base and 5 bases, with 15 bases remaining between them. The germline CDR1 and CDR2 sequences are SGDLS and YYNGEE. DNA of the CDR3: TGTGCCAGCAGCGTAAGCTCTGGGGGAAGGTATGGCTACACCTTC. Protein product: CASSVSSGGRYGYTF. Full variable domain (missing parts from reference TRBV9 and TRBJ1-2): DSGVTQTPKHLITATGQRVTLRCSPRSGDLSVYWYQQSLDQGLQFLIQYYNGEERAKGNILERFSAQQFPDLHSELNLSSLELGDSALYFCASSVSSGGRYGYTFGSGTRLTVV.

In its sample, this clonotype was seen a few times. The gene calls are TRBV27 and TRBJ1-2, with D perhaps TRBD1 (6 bases). The CDR3 runs 17 residues. V dropped 4 bases and J dropped 6 bases, with 24 bases sitting between them. CDR1 and CDR2 (germline): MNHEY, SMNVEV (reference sequence). CDR3 DNA sequence: TGTGCCAGCAGTTCCCTGCGTCCCATTACAGGGACGGATGGCTACACCTTC. Translating gives CASSSLRPITGTDGYTF.

V and J are TRBV28 and TRBJ1-2; no clear D. Looked up from germline, CDR1 is MDHEN and CDR2 is SYDVKM. CDR3 length: 17 amino acids. V lost 3 bases and J lost 7, with 24 bases in between. This CDR3 is CASSFSSFPEITRGYTF. Written as DNA, the CDR3 is TGTGCCAGCAGTTTTTCCTCTTTTCCTGAAATAACACGTGGCTACACCTTC.

This clonotype was found a few times. The rearrangement uses TRBV12-3 or TRBV12-4 and TRBJ2-1, with 8 positions matching TRBD2. The V gene end was trimmed by 8 bases and the J gene end by 9 bases; junction bases not matched to a gene: 9. The CDR3 consists of 13 residues. The CDR3 loop reads CASSGGPGGEQFF. Here the CDR3 DNA reads TGTGCCAGCTCGGGGGGGCCGGGGGGTGAGCAGTTCTTC.

The chain joins TRBV19 to TRBJ2-3; D gene ambiguous. The germline V gene has CDR1 LNHDA and CDR2 SQIVND (reference sequence). The CDR3 has 14 amino acids. V dropped 0 bases and J dropped 4 bases, with 8 bases sitting between them. The DNA for the CDR3 is TGTGCCAGTAGTATAGATCGTCTTCCAGATACGCAGTATTTT. It encodes CASSIDRLPDTQYF.

This rearrangement joins TRBV7-2 to TRBJ2-7, with no clear D. V was trimmed by 7 bases and J by 2 bases, leaving 15 bases between them. This CDR3 is built from 14 residues. CDR1 and CDR2 from the germline V gene are SGHTA and FQGNSA. The CDR3 spells CASTKVLPPYEQYF. In DNA form, the CDR3 reads TGTGCCAGCACCAAGGTCCTCCCCCCCTACGAGCAGTACTTC. The full variable domain, rest sourced from reference TRBV7-2 and TRBJ2-7, is GAGVSQSPSNKVTEKGKDVELRCDPISGHTALYWYRQSLGQGLEFLIYFQGNSAPDKSGLPSDRFSAERTGGSVSTLTIQRTQQEDSAVYLCASTKVLPPYEQYFGPGTRLTVT.